The rows below give T cell receptor beta chains drawn from one sample of a study of blood T cell repertoires in COVID-19. Produced via immunoSEQ multiplex PCR; TCRdb's table is partial and in-frame only. Of under 200,000 clones in the sample, roughly 83% are singletons; the top ten hold around 6%. Sample: peripheral blood. These receptors came from a woman in her thirties or forties with COVID-19, enrolled during active disease. The CDR3 runs from the conserved cysteine through the conserved F or W. Fields, in order: clone size, V gene, D gene, J gene, CDR3 protein, CDR3 DNA. A D gene is named only where the DNA matches it firmly. Only part of the rows carry a size: once, few, many, or a class if the clone is expanded.

-	TRBV6-2/TRBV6-3	-	TRBJ2-1	CASSYSTARDYNEQFF	TGTGCCAGCAGTTACTCGACCGCTAGAGACTACAATGAGCAGTTCTTC
-	TRBV3-1/TRBV3-2	TRBD1	TRBJ1-1	CASSLYRGTEAFF	TGTGCCAGCAGCCTCTACAGGGGTACTGAAGCTTTCTTT
-	TRBV6-6	TRBD2	TRBJ2-3	CASSSSGSSPDTQYF	TGTGCCAGCAGTTCTAGCGGGAGTTCCCCAGATACGCAGTATTTT
few	TRBV4-2	-	TRBJ2-1	CASSHISGNEQFF	TGTGCCAGCAGCCATATTAGTGGCAATGAGCAGTTCTTC
once	TRBV12-5	-	TRBJ2-3	CASGLAGADTQYF	TGTGCTAGTGGTTTGGCAGGTGCAGATACGCAGTATTTT
once	TRBV5-4	-	TRBJ2-2	CASSLDSQNTGELFF	TGTGCCAGCAGCTTGGACAGTCAAAACACCGGGGAGCTGTTTTTT
-	TRBV4-2	TRBD1	TRBJ2-7	CASSQDLTGGSSYEQYF	TGTGCCAGCAGCCAAGACCTCACAGGGGGCAGCTCCTACGAGCAGTACTTC
-	TRBV6-2/TRBV6-3	-	TRBJ1-1	CASSYLGQGDEAFF	TGTGCCAGCAGTTACTTAGGTCAGGGCGATGAAGCTTTCTTT
-	TRBV4-2	TRBD1	TRBJ1-2	CASSQDVPGQGASYGYTF	TGTGCCAGCAGCCAAGATGTCCCCGGACAGGGGGCATCCTATGGCTACACCTTC
-	TRBV6-5	-	TRBJ1-3	CASRPRVAGNTIYF	TGTGCCAGCAGGCCGAGGGTAGCTGGAAACACCATATATTTT
-	TRBV18	TRBD1	TRBJ2-2	CASSLLLHRDRDVGGELFF	TGTGCCAGCTCACTACTCCTGCACCGGGACAGGGATGTCGGCGGGGAGCTGTTTTTT
-	TRBV6-5	TRBD2	TRBJ2-3	CASGSLAGSTDTQYF	TGTGCCAGCGGTAGCCTAGCGGGATCCACAGATACGCAGTATTTT
-	TRBV19	TRBD2	TRBJ2-2	CASSGSIDGELFF	TGTGCCTCTAGCGGGAGTATAGATGGGGAGCTGTTTTTT
-	TRBV3-1/TRBV3-2	TRBD1	TRBJ1-2	CASSRGTGGSNYGYTF	TGTGCCAGCAGCCGGGGGACAGGGGGCTCTAACTATGGCTACACCTTC
once	TRBV7-6	-	TRBJ2-3	CASTRFRDVGGDTQYF	TGTGCCAGCACCCGATTCCGGGACGTGGGAGGAGATACGCAGTATTTT
-	TRBV5-1	TRBD2	TRBJ2-5	CASSLASGSGETQYF	TGCGCCAGCAGCTTAGCTAGCGGGAGCGGAGAGACCCAGTACTTC
-	TRBV11-2	-	TRBJ2-3	CASSTSWERADTQYF	TGTGCCAGCAGCACCTCTTGGGAGAGGGCAGATACGCAGTATTTT
-	TRBV19	TRBD2	TRBJ2-7	CATAPSGTSGEQYF	TGTGCCACCGCACCATCCGGGACTAGCGGCGAGCAGTACTTC
-	TRBV7-7	TRBD2	TRBJ2-7	CASSFAPGRVGEQYF	TGTGCCAGCAGCTTCGCCCCCGGGAGGGTCGGGGAGCAGTACTTC
once	TRBV3-1/TRBV3-2	-	TRBJ2-1	CASSQDTGRWNEQFF	TGTGCCAGCAGCCAAGATACCGGGAGATGGAATGAGCAGTTCTTC
-	TRBV14	-	TRBJ2-1	CASSQRGNQFF	TGTGCCAGCAGCCAAAGGGGAAACCAGTTCTTC
-	TRBV19	TRBD1	TRBJ2-7	CASSPTGTHYEQYF	TGTGCCAGTTCCCCGACAGGGACCCACTACGAGCAGTACTTC
few	TRBV2	-	TRBJ1-1	CASTAGNPNTEAFF	TGTGCCAGCACCGCGGGGAATCCGAACACTGAAGCTTTCTTT
-	TRBV30	-	TRBJ1-5	CAWREGYGQPQHF	TGTGCCTGGAGAGAGGGTTATGGACAGCCCCAGCATTTT
-	TRBV2	TRBD1	TRBJ1-2	CASSVDREPRGYTF	TGTGCCAGCAGTGTCGACAGGGAACCTCGTGGCTACACCTTC
-	TRBV6-5	-	TRBJ2-7	CASSYSGDGYEQYF	TGTGCCAGCAGTTACTCAGGGGATGGTTACGAGCAGTACTTC
-	TRBV2	-	TRBJ2-7	CASSQRGEQYF	TGTGCCAGCAGCCAGAGGGGGGAGCAGTACTTC
once	TRBV5-1	TRBD1	TRBJ1-3	CASSPDRGGNTIYF	TGCGCCAGCAGCCCGGACAGGGGAGGAAACACCATATATTTT
-	TRBV7-9	TRBD2	TRBJ2-7	CASSPRTSGAQSSYEQYF	TGTGCCAGCAGCCCACGGACTAGCGGAGCTCAGAGCTCCTACGAGCAGTACTTC
large	TRBV12-3/TRBV12-4	-	TRBJ1-1	CASSHWTEGGAFF	TGTGCCAGCAGTCACTGGACAGAGGGGGGGGCTTTCTTT
-	TRBV24-1	-	TRBJ2-5	CATSDLQETQYF	TGTGCCACCAGTGATCTACAAGAGACCCAGTACTTC
-	TRBV7-2	-	TRBJ1-1	CASTGLGLMNTEAFF	TGTGCCAGCACAGGCCTGGGGCTTATGAACACTGAAGCTTTCTTT
-	TRBV5-1	-	TRBJ2-2	CASSTETGNTGELFF	TGCGCCAGCTCTACTGAGACAGGGAACACCGGGGAGCTGTTTTTT
once	TRBV7-2	TRBD2	TRBJ2-7	CASSPTSGIFYEQYF	TGTGCCAGCAGTCCGACTAGCGGGATATTCTACGAGCAGTACTTC
-	TRBV5-6	-	TRBJ2-3	CASSLPAGTQYF	TGTGCCAGCAGCTTGCCGGCGGGTACGCAGTATTTT
once	TRBV3-1/TRBV3-2	-	TRBJ2-5	CASSQGGRLVTQYF	TGTGCCAGCAGCCAAGGAGGGCGCCTAGTGACCCAGTACTTC
-	TRBV11-2	TRBD1	TRBJ1-2	CASSLQGTGWGDGYTF	TGTGCCAGCAGCCTACAAGGGACAGGGTGGGGCGATGGCTACACCTTC
-	TRBV7-9	-	TRBJ1-5	CASSLASGNQPQHF	TGTGCCAGCAGCTTAGCTTCCGGGAATCAGCCCCAGCATTTT